The following is a T cell receptor beta chain sequence with its context. Its antigen remains unidentified. Using immunoSEQ multiplex PCR, the repertoire was profiled, and TCRdb retains in-frame clones only, with some absent. The table has about 65,000 clones, approximately 89% seen once. The sample is drawn from a study of OX40 agonist ivuxolimab in advanced cancers. Study observations and caveats: At doses 0.1 to 3.0 mg/kg, CD4+ and CD8+ clones expanded. Expanded peripheral T cells had an undetermined antigen specificity.

This TCR came from an adult with an advanced solid tumor such as melanoma, head and neck, liver or kidney cancer. Sequencing used CD4+ or CD8+ T cells sorted from blood, obtained in a trial of the OX40 agonist ivuxolimab.

The DNA for the CDR3 is TGTGCCAGCAGAAGGGACGCAACCACTGAAGCTTTCTTT. This codes for CASRRDATTEAFF. The chain employs TRBV6-1 and TRBJ1-1, with a possible D match to TRBD1 (5 bases). Germline assignment: CDR1 MNHNS and CDR2 SASEGT. Trimming shortened V by 6 bases and J by 4 bases, and 12 bases separated the two germline ends. The CDR3 consists of 13 residues.